Here is one TCR beta chain with its context. The antigen remains unidentified. The sample is drawn from a study of cytomegalovirus exposure and HLA in healthy donors. Study-level points and caveats: Among TCR sequences, most were rare, though some public TCRs appeared in many donors. Researchers counted some 150 TCR beta chains as cytomegalovirus-associated. Reportedly, cytomegalovirus status was diagnosed with high sensitivity and specificity.

The repertoire was sequenced with immunoSEQ multiplex PCR; TCRdb's copy has only in-frame clones and lacks some. The sample holds 60,000 to 85,000 clones; 90% to 95% are singletons and the top ten take less than 2%. The germline gives CDR1 SQVTM, CDR2 ANQGSEA. J gave up 9 bases and V 4 bases, and 3 bases lay outside the gene matches. This CDR3 has 11 amino acids. Material for sequencing was PBMCs. The TCR sequence derives from a man aged 18 to 30 in good health and CMV-seropositive. The V gene is TRBV29-1, the J gene TRBJ2-1; 7 nucleotides match TRBD1. The CDR3 is CSVVQGLEQFF. CDR3 DNA sequence: TGCAGCGTTGTACAGGGGCTTGAGCAGTTCTTC.